A single sample is the source of the 22 T cell receptor beta chains below, sequenced in a study of T cell responses to AZD1222 COVID-19 vaccine. Only in-frame clones appear in the TCRdb table, and some are missing; sequencing was by immunoSEQ multiplex PCR. The data hold 150,000 to 200,000 clones, with more than 70% observed a single time. Sequences were derived from peripheral blood, sampled 28 days after the second AZD1222 dose. The receptors were gathered from an adult who received the AZD1222 COVID-19 vaccine.

The chain has TRBV9 and TRBJ1-1; TRBD1 matches 12 bases. The ends lost 4 bases at V and 4 bases at J; junction bases unmatched: 5. Per germline, CDR1 SGDLS and CDR2 YYNGEE. CDR3 length: 15 amino acids. The DNA of the CDR3 is TGTGCCAGCAGCAGGGGGACAGGGGGCGTCACTGAAGCTTTCTTT. Its translation is CASSRGTGGVTEAFF.

This chain joins TRBV13 and TRBJ1-1, with D tentatively TRBD1 (5 bases). The CDR3 is 14 amino acids. The ends were cut back, 5 bases at V and 10 bases at J, with 20 bases in the middle. Germline V lookup: CDR1 PRHDT, CDR2 FYEKMQ (reference sequence). The CDR3: CASSPGRGEMGAFF. The DNA of the CDR3 is TGTGCCAGCAGCCCCGGCCGAGGGGAAATGGGAGCTTTCTTT. Filled out from reference TRBV13 and TRBJ1-1, the complete variable domain reads AAGVIQSPRHLIKEKRETATLKCYPIPRHDTVYWYQQGPGQDPQFLISFYEKMQSDKGSIPDRFSAQQFSDYHSELNMSSLELGDSALYFCASSPGRGEMGAFFGQGTRLTVV.

On this clone: One end of the junction fails to match germline, which may point to a read error. V and J are TRBV7-3 and TRBJ1-2; TRBD1 is a possible D gene (5 bases). Germline CDR1 SGHTA, CDR2 FQGTGA. The CDR3 totals 15 residues. CDR3 in DNA: TGTGCCAGCAGCCTAACAGAGGGGAGGGCCCGAGGCTACACCTTC. Its translation: CASSLTEGRARGYTF. The full variable domain, in which reference TRBV7-3 and TRBJ1-2 provide the parts outside the CDR3, is GAGVSQTPSNKVTEKGKYVELRCDPISGHTALYWYRQSLGQGPEFLIYFQGTGAADDSGLPNDRFFAVRPEGSVSTLKIQRTERGDSAVYLCASSLTEGRARGYTFGSGTRLTVV.

The J gene is TRBJ1-5, the V gene TRBV10-3; D gene ambiguous. The CDR3 spans 14 residues. Germline CDR1 reads ENHRY; CDR2 reads SYGVKD. Trimming took off 4 bases at V and 3 bases at J, with 10 bases between the two ends. CDR3: CAISGGQLNQPQHF. The CDR3 bases are TGTGCCATCAGTGGTGGGCAGCTCAATCAGCCCCAGCATTTT.

The chain couples TRBV7-2 to TRBJ2-5, with 9 bases lining up with TRBD1. Germline CDR1 and CDR2: SGHTA and FQGNSA. V trimming: 4 bases; J trimming: 5 bases; junction bases outside the gene matches: 8. The CDR3 consists of 15 residues. The CDR3 nucleotides read TGTGCCAGCAGCTACAACAGGGGGCGCCAGGAGACCCAGTACTTC. Its protein product is CASSYNRGRQETQYF.

The chain employs TRBV5-1 and TRBJ2-1, with TRBD2 matching 10 bases. Germline loops: CDR1 SGHRS, CDR2 YFSETQ. The CDR3 runs 15 residues. V trimming: 3 bases; J trimming: 4 bases; junction bases outside the gene matches: 4. DNA of the CDR3: TGCGCCAGCAGCTCTGGACTAGCGGCTTACAATGAGCAGTTCTTC. The encoded protein is CASSSGLAAYNEQFF.

The CDR3: CASSLFPDRGRGNEQFF. The CDR3 DNA sequence: TGTGCCAGCAGTCTCTTCCCGGACAGGGGGCGCGGCAATGAGCAGTTCTTC. The V gene is TRBV27, the J gene TRBJ2-1; 11 bases agree with TRBD1. The germline V gene encodes CDR1 MNHEY and CDR2 SMNVEV (reference sequence). CDR3 length equals 17 residues. Trimming took 5 bases from V and 6 from J; bases not matched to a gene: 12.

A single count supports this clone. The chain employs TRBV18 and TRBJ2-3, with 9 positions matching TRBD1. Per the germline V gene, CDR1 is KGHSH and CDR2 is LQKENI. V lost 3 bases to trimming and J lost 2 bases; unmatched junction nucleotides: 6. This CDR3 is built from 16 residues. The CDR3 coding sequence is TGTGCCAGCTCACCGCCGGGACAGGGTTACACAGATACGCAGTATTTT. This encodes CASSPPGQGYTDTQYF.

The rearrangement uses TRBV27 and TRBJ2-6; tentative D call: TRBD1 (7 bases). V was pared by 6 bases and J by 0 bases, with 18 bases between. This CDR3 is built from 18 residues. Germline V gives CDR1 MNHEY, CDR2 SMNVEV (reference sequence). DNA of the CDR3: TGTGCCAGCAGCTTAGTGGCGGGACAGTTCTCTGGGGCCAACGTCCTGACTTTC. Translating gives CASSLVAGQFSGANVLTF. Full variable domain (remainder filled in from reference TRBV27 and TRBJ2-6): EAQVTQNPRYLITVTGKKLTVTCSQNMNHEYMSWYRQDPGLGLRQIYYSMNVEVTDKGDVPEGYKVSRKEKRNFPLILESPSPNQTSLYFCASSLVAGQFSGANVLTFGAGSRLTVL.

The chain employs TRBV5-6 and TRBJ2-5; D is unresolved. Trimming took off 1 base at V and 2 bases at J, with 6 bases between the two ends. CDR1 and CDR2 from the germline V gene are SGHDT and YYEEEE. CDR3 length: 13 residues. In DNA form, the CDR3 reads TGTGCCAGCAGCTTGACTTTACAAGAGACCCAGTACTTC. This gives the protein CASSLTLQETQYF.

This clone was detected only a few times. The chain links TRBV18 to TRBJ2-1, with TRBD2 identical over 7 bases. Germline values: CDR1 KGHSH, CDR2 LQKENI. The CDR3 runs to 15 residues. V dropped 2 bases and J dropped 5; count of bases not matched to a gene: 6. CDR3 in DNA: TGTGCCAGCTCACCAAAGCTAGCGGTAAACAATGAGCAGTTCTTC. It translates to CASSPKLAVNNEQFF.

The genes are TRBV28 and TRBJ1-5; D unclear. Germline CDR1 and CDR2: MDHEN and SYDVKM. V was cut by 6 bases and J by 4 bases, with 10 bases left in between. CDR3 length equals 13 residues. CDR3 loop: CASRPLWNQPQHF. The CDR3 DNA follows: TGTGCCAGCAGGCCGTTGTGGAATCAGCCCCAGCATTTT. Looking up the rest from reference TRBV28 and TRBJ1-5 gives the full variable domain: DVKVTQSSRYLVKRTGEKVFLECVQDMDHENMFWYRQDPGLGLRLIYFSYDVKMKEKGDIPEGYSVSREKKERFSLILESASTNQTSMYLCASRPLWNQPQHFGDGTRLSIL.

The V and J genes are TRBV7-9 and TRBJ2-2; D possibly corresponds to TRBD1 (6 bases). Deletions cut 3 bases from V and 6 bases from J, with 11 bases between. The CDR3 covers 14 residues. Germline CDR1 reads SEHNR; CDR2 reads FQNEAQ (reference sequence). CDR3 in amino acids: CASSLDSRSGELFF. The CDR3 DNA reads TGTGCCAGCAGCTTGGACAGCCGGTCCGGGGAGCTGTTTTTT.

The chain links TRBV7-2 to TRBJ2-1; 10 nucleotides match TRBD2. This CDR3 is 16 amino acids long. Losses at the gene ends were 5 bases for V and 7 bases for J; bases not matched to a gene: 11. From germline, CDR1 is SGHTA and CDR2 FQGNSA. The CDR3 loop is CASSPHLAGVRNEQFF. CDR3 DNA: TGTGCCAGCAGCCCTCATCTAGCGGGAGTCCGGAATGAGCAGTTCTTC.

This clone appeared once. The chain has TRBV6-6 and TRBJ1-2; TRBD1 agrees at 9 bases. The germline V gene encodes CDR1 MNHNY and CDR2 SVGAGI (reference sequence). CDR3 length: 14 amino acids. V was clipped by 3 bases and J by 5 bases; unmatched bases: 4. As DNA, the CDR3 is TGTGCCAGCAGTTATGAGACAGGGGGATATGGCTACACCTTC. Protein: CASSYETGGYGYTF.

The CDR3 spells CASNPPGTAYGYTF. The CDR3 region has the DNA TGTGCCAGCAACCCTCCCGGGACAGCCTATGGCTACACCTTC. This rearrangement joins TRBV28 to TRBJ1-2; 7 bases are shared with TRBD1. V shed 7 bases, J shed 4 bases, and the junction held 9 bases outside the gene matches. Per germline, CDR1 MDHEN and CDR2 SYDVKM. The CDR3 consists of 14 residues.

V and J are TRBV5-1 and TRBJ2-7; 9 bases match TRBD1. Trimming removed 1 base from V and 6 bases from J; junction bases left unmatched: 5. Germline CDR1 SGHRS, CDR2 YFSETQ. The CDR3 runs to 14 residues. The CDR3 DNA follows: TGCGCCAGCAGCTTGTACAGGGGGCAAGCCGAGCAGTACTTC. This gives the protein CASSLYRGQAEQYF.

The genes are TRBV28 and TRBJ2-2; possible D gene TRBD1, 6 bases. The CDR3 contains 15 residues. Trimming took 3 bases from V and 1 from J, leaving 9 bases between them. Germline V gene data show CDR1 as MDHEN and CDR2 as SYDVKM. This CDR3 reads CASSFGTLNTGELFF. CDR3 coding DNA: TGTGCCAGCAGTTTTGGGACACTGAACACCGGGGAGCTGTTTTTT.

The chain combines TRBV28 with TRBJ2-1; TRBD2 matches at 9 bases. J lost 7 bases, V lost 5 bases, and 6 bases had no gene match. CDR3 length equals 14 residues. Germline CDR1 is MDHEN and CDR2 is SYDVKM. CDR3 loop: CASSRPSGVNEQFF. The CDR3 region has the DNA TGTGCCAGCAGTCGTCCTAGCGGGGTGAATGAGCAGTTCTTC.

This rearrangement joins TRBV7-9 to TRBJ1-4; the D is unclear. The germline V gene encodes CDR1 SEHNR and CDR2 FQNEAQ (reference sequence). Trimming left V 5 bases short and J 6 bases short, with 4 bases between. CDR3 size: 11 residues. CDR3 loop: CASSEYEKLFF. CDR3 nucleotide sequence: TGTGCCAGCAGCGAGTATGAAAAACTGTTTTTT.

The V gene is TRBV7-9, the J gene TRBJ1-2; maybe TRBD1 (5 bases). Trimming pared 6 bases from V and 3 bases from J, leaving 14 bases between. Germline-derived CDR1 and CDR2 are SEHNR and FQNEAQ (reference sequence). CDR3 length equals 14 residues. The CDR3 region has the DNA TGTGCCAGCAGACCCACACACAGGTACTATGGCTACACCTTC. It yields the protein CASRPTHRYYGYTF.

The chain combines TRBV5-5 with TRBJ2-6; D may be TRBD2 (5 bases). V lost 4 bases and J lost 0, with 11 bases in between. The germline gives CDR1 SGHKS, CDR2 YYEKEE (reference sequence). The CDR3 contains 16 residues. The CDR3, as DNA: TGTGCCAGCAGCGCAGGACTCAACTCTGGGGCCAACGTCCTGACTTTC. It specifies CASSAGLNSGANVLTF.